This T cell receptor (beta chain) was observed in a study of cytomegalovirus exposure and HLA in healthy donors. Study-wide findings and caveats: HLA allele associations emerged for around 15,000 TCR beta sequences in a later analysis, at 0.05 false discovery rate. Later genetic work tied a missense DCLRE1C variant to beta-chain V and J trimming.

In regard to this clone: The antigen remains unidentified.

Primers: 60 Vbeta forward and 13 Jbeta reverse. Libraries were prepared by immunoSEQ multiplex PCR; TCRdb keeps only in-frame clonotypes and omits some of them. The sample lists approximately 110,000 clones, roughly 70% occurring once. This CDR3 has 12 residues. CDR1 is SQVTM, CDR2 ANQGSEA, per germline. This TCR was sampled from a man aged 40-49 years in good health and CMV-seropositive. The chain uses TRBV29-1 and TRBJ2-5; D not resolved. The last part of the DNA fits TRBJ2-7 better; the J call may be wrong. The sequenced sample consisted of PBMCs. The CDR3 region is CSVSPSSYEQYF. DNA of the CDR3: TGCAGCGTTTCCCCGAGCTCCTACGAGCAGTACTTC.